This TCR beta chain was sequenced in a study of OX40 agonist ivuxolimab in advanced cancers. In its sample, this clone was seen once. The CDR3 consists of 21 residues. The germline CDR1 and CDR2 sequences are SQVTM and ANQGSEA. J lost 0 bases, V lost 0 bases, and 17 bases had no gene match. Here immunoSEQ multiplex PCR was the method, and the copy in TCRdb shows in-frame clones only, minus some. The sample includes 75,000 or so clones, around four fifths seen only once; the top ten take 25%. The V and J genes are TRBV29-1 and TRBJ1-1; 12 positions match TRBD1. The receptor comes from an adult with an advanced solid tumor such as melanoma, head and neck, liver or kidney cancer. This material consisted of CD4+ or CD8+ T cells sorted from blood, taken in a trial of the OX40 agonist ivuxolimab. For the CDR3, the DNA is TGCAGCGTTGAAGATTTGGTTTACTTACCGGGACAGGGGGCCCTGAACACTGAAGCTTTCTTT. Its protein is CSVEDLVYLPGQGALNTEAFF.